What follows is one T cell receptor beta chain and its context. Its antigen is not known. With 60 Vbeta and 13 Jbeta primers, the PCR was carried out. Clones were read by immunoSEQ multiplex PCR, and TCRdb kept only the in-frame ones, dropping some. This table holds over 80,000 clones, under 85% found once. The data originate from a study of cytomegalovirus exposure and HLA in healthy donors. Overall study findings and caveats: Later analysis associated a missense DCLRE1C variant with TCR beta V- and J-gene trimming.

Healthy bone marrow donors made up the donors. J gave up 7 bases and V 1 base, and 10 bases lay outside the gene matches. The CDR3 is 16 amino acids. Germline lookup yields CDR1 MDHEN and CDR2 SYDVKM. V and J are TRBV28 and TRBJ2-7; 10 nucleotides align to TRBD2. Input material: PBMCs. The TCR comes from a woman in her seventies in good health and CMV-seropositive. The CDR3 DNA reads TGTGCCAGCAGTTTATTCGGGCTAGCGGGAGCTGGAGAGCAGTACTTC. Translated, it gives CASSLFGLAGAGEQYF.